The clone carrying this T cell receptor (beta chain) turned up a few times. What it recognizes is unknown. This sample was taken from a study of identical twins. Every one of the donors was a healthy Caucasian. After template switching added a universal primer site, the resulting cDNA carried unique molecular identifiers. TCRdb re-derived calls from the 5' RACE reads in MiXCR, one entry per CDR3 protein. The sample contains 450,000 to 600,000 distinct CDR3 sequences, about 20% of which appear only once. Study observations and caveats: Twin-shared out-of-frame alpha sequences were enriched for low generation probability. The more abundant beta clonotypes in cord blood had fewer insertions, and memory repertoires did not show this.

Germline CDR1 and CDR2: MNHEY and SMNVEV (reference sequence). The CDR3 covers 12 residues. Between the trimmed V and J ends, which lost 11 bases and 7 bases, there was a span of 14 bases. These same records also appear under a second study, on yellow fever vaccine responses in identical twins.

This chain joins TRBV27 and TRBJ1-4, with D perhaps matching TRBD1 (6 bases). Material: CD4+ T cells sorted from blood. The receptor's source is a woman younger than 35 in good health. The CDR3 DNA follows: TGTGCCTCCCAAGACAGGACTGAAAAACTGTTTTTT. It translates to CASQDRTEKLFF.